This T cell receptor beta chain is from a study of PD-1 blockade in classical Hodgkin lymphoma. Turning to the study itself: The study gave patients nivolumab 3 mg/kg intravenously every 2 weeks.

Measured with immunoSEQ multiplex PCR; TCRdb has only the in-frame clones, and not every one. Of approximately 100,000 clones in the sample, 75% to 90% were seen once. Germline CDR1 and CDR2: LNHDA and SQIVND (reference sequence). This CDR3 has 16 amino acids. V lost 4 bases to trimming and J lost 4 bases; unmatched junction nucleotides: 9. All the patients suffered relapse after autologous stem cell transplantation, and brentuximab vedotin exposure differed. This clonotype was obtained from a human donor with classical Hodgkin lymphoma. Material: peripheral blood mononuclear cells (PBMCs), obtained before the second cycle of nivolumab. This chain links TRBV19 with TRBJ1-1; TRBD1 matches at 10 bases. CDR3 residues: CASSTGDRGAVTEAFF. The CDR3 nucleotides read TGTGCCAGTAGTACTGGGGACAGGGGAGCGGTCACTGAAGCTTTCTTT.